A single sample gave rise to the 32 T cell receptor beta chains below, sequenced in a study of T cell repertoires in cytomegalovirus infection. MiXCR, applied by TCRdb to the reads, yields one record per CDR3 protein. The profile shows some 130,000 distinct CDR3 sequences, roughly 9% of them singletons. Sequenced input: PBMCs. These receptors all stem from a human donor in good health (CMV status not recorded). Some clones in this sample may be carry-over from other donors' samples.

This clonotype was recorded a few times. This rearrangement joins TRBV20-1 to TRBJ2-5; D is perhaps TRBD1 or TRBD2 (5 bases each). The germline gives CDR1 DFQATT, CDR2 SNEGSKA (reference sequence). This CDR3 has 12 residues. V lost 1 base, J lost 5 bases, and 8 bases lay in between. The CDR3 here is CSARVGRETQYF. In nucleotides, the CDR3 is TGCAGTGCTAGAGTGGGACGTGAGACCCAGTACTTC.

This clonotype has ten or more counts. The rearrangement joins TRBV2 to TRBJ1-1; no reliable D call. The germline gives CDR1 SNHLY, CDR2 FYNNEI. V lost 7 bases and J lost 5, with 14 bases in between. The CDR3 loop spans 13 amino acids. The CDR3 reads CASKEWRGTEAFF. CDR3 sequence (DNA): TGTGCCAGCAAAGAGTGGCGCGGGACTGAAGCTTTCTTT. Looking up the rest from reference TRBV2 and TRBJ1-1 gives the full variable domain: EPEVTQTPSHQVTQMGQEVILRCVPISNHLYFYWYRQILGQKVEFLVSFYNNEISEKSEIFDDQFSVERPDGSNFTLKIRSTKLEDSAMYFCASKEWRGTEAFFGQGTRLTVV.

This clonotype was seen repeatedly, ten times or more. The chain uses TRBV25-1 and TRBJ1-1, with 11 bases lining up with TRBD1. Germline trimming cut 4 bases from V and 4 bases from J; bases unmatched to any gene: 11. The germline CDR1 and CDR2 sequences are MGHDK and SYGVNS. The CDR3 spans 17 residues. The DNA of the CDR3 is TGTGCCAGCAGTGCGGACAGGGGGCGACCCAGCGGCACTGAAGCTTTCTTT. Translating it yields CASSADRGRPSGTEAFF. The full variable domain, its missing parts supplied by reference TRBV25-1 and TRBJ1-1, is EADIYQTPRYLVIGTGKKITLECSQTMGHDKMYWYQQDPGMELHLIHYSYGVNSTEKGDLSSESTVSRIRTEHFPLTLESARPSHTSQYLCASSADRGRPSGTEAFFGQGTRLTVV.

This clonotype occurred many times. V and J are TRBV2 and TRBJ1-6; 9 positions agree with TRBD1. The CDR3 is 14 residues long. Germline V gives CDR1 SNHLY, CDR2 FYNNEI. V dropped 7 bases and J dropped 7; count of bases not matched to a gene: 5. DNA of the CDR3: TGTGCCAGCACTAAGGGACAGGGCAATTCACCCCTCCACTTT. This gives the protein CASTKGQGNSPLHF. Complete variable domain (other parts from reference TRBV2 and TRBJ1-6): EPEVTQTPSHQVTQMGQEVILRCVPISNHLYFYWYRQILGQKVEFLVSFYNNEISEKSEIFDDQFSVERPDGSNFTLKIRSTKLEDSAMYFCASTKGQGNSPLHFGNGTRLTVT.

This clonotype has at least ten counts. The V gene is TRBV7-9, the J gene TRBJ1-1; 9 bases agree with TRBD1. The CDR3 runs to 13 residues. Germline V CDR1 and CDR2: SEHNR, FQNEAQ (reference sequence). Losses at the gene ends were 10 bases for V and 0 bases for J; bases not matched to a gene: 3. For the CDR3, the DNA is TGTGCCACTAGGGACAGGGTGAACACTGAAGCTTTCTTT. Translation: CATRDRVNTEAFF.

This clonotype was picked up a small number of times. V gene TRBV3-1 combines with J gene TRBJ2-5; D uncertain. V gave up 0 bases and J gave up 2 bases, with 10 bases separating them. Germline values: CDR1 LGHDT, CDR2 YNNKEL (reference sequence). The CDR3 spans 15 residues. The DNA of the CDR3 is TGTGCCAGCAGCCAAGATGTAGGCGAACAAGAGACCCAGTACTTC. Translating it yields CASSQDVGEQETQYF.

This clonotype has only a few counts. The CDR3, as DNA: TGTGCCAGCAGCTTTGAGGGGGCGAGCTCCTACAATGAGCAGTTCTTC. It translates to CASSFEGASSYNEQFF. The chain joins TRBV5-5 to TRBJ2-1, with TRBD1 matching over 7 bases. CDR1 SGHKS and CDR2 YYEKEE come from the germline V gene (reference sequence). The CDR3 consists of 16 residues. V shed 2 bases and J 0 bases; nucleotides not matched to a gene: 5.

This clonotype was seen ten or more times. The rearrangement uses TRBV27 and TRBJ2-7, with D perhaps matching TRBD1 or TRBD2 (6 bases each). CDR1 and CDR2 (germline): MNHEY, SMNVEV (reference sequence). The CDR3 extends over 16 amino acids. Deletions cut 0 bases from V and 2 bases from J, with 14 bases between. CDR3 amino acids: CASSLSEGDKPYEQYF. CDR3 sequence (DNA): TGTGCCAGCAGTTTATCGGAGGGGGACAAGCCCTACGAGCAGTACTTC.

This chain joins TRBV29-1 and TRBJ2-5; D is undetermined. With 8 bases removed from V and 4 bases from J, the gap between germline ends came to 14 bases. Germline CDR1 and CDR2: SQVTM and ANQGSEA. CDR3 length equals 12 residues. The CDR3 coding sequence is TGCAGCAGCTATGAAGGATCAGAGACCCAGTACTTC. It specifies CSSYEGSETQYF.

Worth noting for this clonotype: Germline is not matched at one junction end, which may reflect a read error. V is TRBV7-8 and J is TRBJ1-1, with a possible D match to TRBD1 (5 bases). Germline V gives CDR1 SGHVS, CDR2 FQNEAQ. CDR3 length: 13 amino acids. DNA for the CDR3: TGTGCCGGCAGTTTCGGACAGAACACTGAAGCTTTCTTT. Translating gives CAGSFGQNTEAFF. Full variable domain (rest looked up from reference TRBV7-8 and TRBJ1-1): GAGVSQSPRYKVAKRGQDVALRCDPISGHVSLFWYQQALGQGPEFLTYFQNEAQLDKSGLPSDRFFAERPEGSVSTLKIQRTQQEDSAVYLCAGSFGQNTEAFFGQGTRLTVV.

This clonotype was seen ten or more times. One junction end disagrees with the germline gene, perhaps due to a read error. The CDR3 bases are TGTGCCAGCAGATTAGCGGGGGGGCCTTACGAGCAGTACTTC. Translated: CASRLAGGPYEQYF. The J gene is TRBJ2-7, the V gene TRBV7-2; 11 positions match TRBD2. This CDR3 spans 14 amino acids. Per germline, CDR1 SGHTA and CDR2 FQGNSA.

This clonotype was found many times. The chain's CDR3 is CASITRDRRSTEAFF. The CDR3 bases are TGTGCCAGCATCACCCGGGACAGGAGGAGCACTGAAGCTTTCTTT. The genes are TRBV12-3 or TRBV12-4 and TRBJ1-1, with TRBD1 matching 8 bases. This CDR3 is 15 amino acids long. J lost 4 bases, V lost 7 bases, and 11 bases had no gene match.

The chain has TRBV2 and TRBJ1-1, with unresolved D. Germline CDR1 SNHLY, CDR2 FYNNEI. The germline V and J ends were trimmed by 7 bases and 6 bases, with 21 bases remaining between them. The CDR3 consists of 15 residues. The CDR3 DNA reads TGTGCCAGCACTAAGCCGGGCCTCGAAGGCCCTGAAGCTTTCTTT. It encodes CASTKPGLEGPEAFF.

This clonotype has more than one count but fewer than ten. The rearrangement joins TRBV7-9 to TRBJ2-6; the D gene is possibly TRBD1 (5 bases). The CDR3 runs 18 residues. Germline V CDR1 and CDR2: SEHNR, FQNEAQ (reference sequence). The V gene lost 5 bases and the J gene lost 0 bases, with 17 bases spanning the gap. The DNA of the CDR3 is TGTGCCAGCAGCCGGTCGGGCGGCAGGGCCTCTGGGGCCAACGTCCTGACTTTC. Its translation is CASSRSGGRASGANVLTF.

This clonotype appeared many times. This chain's CDR3 is CASRQSGGSYNEQFF. Written as DNA, the CDR3 is TGTGCCAGCAGACAAAGCGGGGGATCCTACAATGAGCAGTTCTTC. The gene calls are TRBV12-3 or TRBV12-4 and TRBJ2-1, with TRBD2 identical over 8 bases. The length of the CDR3 is 15 residues. Trimming cost V 6 bases and J 1 base; bases outside gene matches: 5.

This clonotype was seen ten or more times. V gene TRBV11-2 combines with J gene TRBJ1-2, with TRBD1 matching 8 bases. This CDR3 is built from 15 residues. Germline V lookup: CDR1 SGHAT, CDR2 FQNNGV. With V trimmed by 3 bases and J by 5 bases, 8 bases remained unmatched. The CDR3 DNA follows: TGTGCCAGCAGCTTTGGCCAGGGGGCTAGATATGGCTACACCTTC. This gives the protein CASSFGQGARYGYTF. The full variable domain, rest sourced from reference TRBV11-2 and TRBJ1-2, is EAGVAQSPRYKIIEKRQSVAFWCNPISGHATLYWYQQILGQGPKLLIQFQNNGVVDDSQLPKDRFSAERLKGVDSTLKIQPAKLEDSAVYLCASSFGQGARYGYTFGSGTRLTVV.

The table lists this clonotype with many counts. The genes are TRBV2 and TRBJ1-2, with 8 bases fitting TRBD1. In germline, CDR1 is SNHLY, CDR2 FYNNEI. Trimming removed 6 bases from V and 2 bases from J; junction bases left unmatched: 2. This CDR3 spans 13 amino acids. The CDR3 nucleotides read TGTGCCAGCAGGGACAGGGAAAACTATGGCTACACCTTC. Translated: CASRDRENYGYTF.

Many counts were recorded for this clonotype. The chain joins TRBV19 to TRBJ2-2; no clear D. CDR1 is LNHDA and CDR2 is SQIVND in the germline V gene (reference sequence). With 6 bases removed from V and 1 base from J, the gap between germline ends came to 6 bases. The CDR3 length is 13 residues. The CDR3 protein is CASRDGNTGELFF. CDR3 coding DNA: TGTGCCAGTAGGGACGGGAACACCGGGGAGCTGTTTTTT.

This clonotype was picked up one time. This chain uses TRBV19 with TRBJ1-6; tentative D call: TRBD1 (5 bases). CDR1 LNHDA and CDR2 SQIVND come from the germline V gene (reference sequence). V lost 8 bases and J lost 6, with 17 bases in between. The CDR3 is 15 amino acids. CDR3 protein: CASGAPDLSNSPLHF. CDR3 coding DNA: TGTGCCAGTGGGGCGCCCGACCTATCTAATTCACCCCTCCACTTT.

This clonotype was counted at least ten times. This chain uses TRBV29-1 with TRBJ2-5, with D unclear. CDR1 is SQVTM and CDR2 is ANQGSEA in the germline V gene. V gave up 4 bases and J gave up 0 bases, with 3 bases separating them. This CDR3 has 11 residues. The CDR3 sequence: CSVGHQETQYF. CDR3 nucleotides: TGCAGCGTTGGGCACCAAGAGACCCAGTACTTC.

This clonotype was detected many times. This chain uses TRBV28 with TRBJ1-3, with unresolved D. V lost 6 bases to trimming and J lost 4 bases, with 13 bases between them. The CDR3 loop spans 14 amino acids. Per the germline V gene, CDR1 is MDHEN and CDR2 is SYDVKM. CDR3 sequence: CASRTGPGGNTIYF. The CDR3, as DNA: TGTGCCAGCAGAACCGGGCCGGGGGGAAACACCATATATTTT.

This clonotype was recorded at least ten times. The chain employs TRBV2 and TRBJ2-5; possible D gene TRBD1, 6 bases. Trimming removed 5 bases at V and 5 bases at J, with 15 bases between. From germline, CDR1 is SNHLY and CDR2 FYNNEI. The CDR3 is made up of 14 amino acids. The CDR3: CASSRDTGGETQYF. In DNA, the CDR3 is TGTGCCAGCAGTAGGGACACCGGCGGGGAGACCCAGTACTTC.

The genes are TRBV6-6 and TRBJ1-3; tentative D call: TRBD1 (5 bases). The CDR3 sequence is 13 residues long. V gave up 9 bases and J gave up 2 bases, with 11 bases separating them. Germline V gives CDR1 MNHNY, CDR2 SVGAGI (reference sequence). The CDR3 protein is CASFQGTGNTIYF. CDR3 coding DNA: TGTGCCAGTTTTCAGGGAACTGGAAACACCATATATTTT.

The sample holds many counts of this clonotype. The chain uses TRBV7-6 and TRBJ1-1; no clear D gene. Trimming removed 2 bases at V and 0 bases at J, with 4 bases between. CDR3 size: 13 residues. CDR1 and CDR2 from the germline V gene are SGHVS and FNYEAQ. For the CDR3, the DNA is TGTGCCAGCAGCTTACGGTTGAACACTGAAGCTTTCTTT. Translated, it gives CASSLRLNTEAFF.

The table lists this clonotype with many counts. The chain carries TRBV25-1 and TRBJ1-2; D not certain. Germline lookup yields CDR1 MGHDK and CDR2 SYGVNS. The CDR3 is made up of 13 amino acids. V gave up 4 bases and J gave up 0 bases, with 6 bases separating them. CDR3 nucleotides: TGTGCCAGCAGTGTCGCACCTAACTATGGCTACACCTTC. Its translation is CASSVAPNYGYTF.

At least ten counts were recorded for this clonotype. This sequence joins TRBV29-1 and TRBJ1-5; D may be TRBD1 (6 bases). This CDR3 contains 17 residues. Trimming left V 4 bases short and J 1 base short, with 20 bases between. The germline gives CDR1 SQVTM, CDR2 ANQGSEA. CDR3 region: CSVVPGRTVTSNQPQHF. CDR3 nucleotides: TGCAGCGTTGTCCCGGGACGGACAGTAACAAGCAATCAGCCCCAGCATTTT.

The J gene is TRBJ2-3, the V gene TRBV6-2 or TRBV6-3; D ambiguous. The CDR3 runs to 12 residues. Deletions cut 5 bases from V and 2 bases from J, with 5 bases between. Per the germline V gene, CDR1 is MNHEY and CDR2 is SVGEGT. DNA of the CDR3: TGTGCCAGCAGTAGAGCCACAGATACGCAGTATTTT. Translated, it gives CASSRATDTQYF.

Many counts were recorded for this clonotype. The DNA of the CDR3 is TGTGCCAGCAGCTACGGGACAGGGGGCAGAGGCTACACCTTC. Translated, it gives CASSYGTGGRGYTF. This chain joins TRBV25-1 and TRBJ1-2; the match to TRBD1 covers 12 bases. CDR1 is MGHDK and CDR2 is SYGVNS in the germline V gene. With 6 bases clipped from V and 8 bases from J, the junction kept 7 bases outside the gene matches. The CDR3 consists of 14 residues.

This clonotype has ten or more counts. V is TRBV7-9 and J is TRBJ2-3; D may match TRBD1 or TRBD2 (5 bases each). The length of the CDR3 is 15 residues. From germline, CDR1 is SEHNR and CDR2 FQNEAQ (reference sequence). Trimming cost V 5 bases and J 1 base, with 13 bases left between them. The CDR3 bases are TGTGCCAGCAGCCCTGGGGGATTTCGCACAGATACGCAGTATTTT. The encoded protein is CASSPGGFRTDTQYF.

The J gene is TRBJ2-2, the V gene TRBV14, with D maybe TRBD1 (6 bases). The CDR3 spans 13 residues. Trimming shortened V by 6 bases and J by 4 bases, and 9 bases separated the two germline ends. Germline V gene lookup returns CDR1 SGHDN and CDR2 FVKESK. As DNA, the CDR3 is TGTGCCAGCAGAAGACAGGTCACCGGGGAGCTGTTTTTT. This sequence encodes CASRRQVTGELFF. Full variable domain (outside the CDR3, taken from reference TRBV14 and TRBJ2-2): EAGVTQFPSHSVIEKGQTVTLRCDPISGHDNLYWYRRVMGKEIKFLLHFVKESKQDESGMPNNRFLAERTGGTYSTLKVQPAELEDSGVYFCASRRQVTGELFFGEGSRLTVL.

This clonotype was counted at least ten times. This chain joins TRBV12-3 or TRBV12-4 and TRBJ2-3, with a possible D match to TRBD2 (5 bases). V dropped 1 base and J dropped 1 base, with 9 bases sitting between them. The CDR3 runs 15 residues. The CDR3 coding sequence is TGTGCCAGCAGTTTAGGGACTCCGGGCACAGATACGCAGTATTTT. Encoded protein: CASSLGTPGTDTQYF.

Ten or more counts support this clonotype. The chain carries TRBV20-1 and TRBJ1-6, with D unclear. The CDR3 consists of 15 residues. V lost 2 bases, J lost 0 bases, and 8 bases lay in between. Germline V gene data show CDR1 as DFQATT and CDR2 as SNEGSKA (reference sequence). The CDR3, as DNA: TGCAGTGCTAGACCGTCCAGCTCCTATAATTCACCCCTCCACTTT. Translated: CSARPSSSYNSPLHF.